Below are 7 T cell receptor beta chains sequenced from a single sample in a study of CD8 T cells in Susac syndrome (dated by TCRdb to the late 2010s). The library was made by the immunoSEQ multiplex PCR assay. RNA was extracted using the RNeasy kit, and roughly 0.45 to 1 microgram was reverse transcribed with random hexamers. TCRdb reran the public reads through fastp at Q25 and MiXCR, keeping productive beta chains. Rows merge per CDR3 protein into single entries with the most common DNA and genes. This sample gives 80,000 to 90,000 distinct CDR3 sequences in total; 95% of them show up just once. Roughly 0.44% of the sample goes to the ten largest clones. Material for sequencing was CD8+ T cells from PBMCs. The receptors shown here come from a human donor with Susac syndrome.

This clonotype appeared once. The chain combines TRBV2 with TRBJ2-1, with TRBD2 as a possible D gene (7 bases). Trimming shortened V by 6 bases and J by 4 bases, and 13 bases separated the two germline ends. The CDR3 covers 14 residues. Germline loops: CDR1 SNHLY, CDR2 FYNNEI. The CDR3 protein is CASRREGVYNEQFF. CDR3 DNA sequence: TGTGCCAGCAGAAGGGAGGGGGTTTACAATGAGCAGTTCTTC.

Only one count was recorded for this clonotype. The V gene is TRBV5-1, the J gene TRBJ2-7; D gene unclear. Germline V gene sequence: CDR1 SGHRS, CDR2 YFSETQ. The CDR3 contains 11 residues. V lost 3 bases, J lost 7 bases, and 8 bases lay in between. CDR3 DNA sequence: TGCGCCAGCAGCTCTGCGTGGGAGCAGTACTTC. This encodes CASSSAWEQYF.

The CDR3 DNA reads as TGTGCCTGGAGTGGTGACACGGGCAATCAGCCCCAGCATTTT. This sequence encodes CAWSGDTGNQPQHF. The chain links TRBV30 to TRBJ1-5; D is undetermined. Germline lookup yields CDR1 GTSNPN and CDR2 SVGIG (reference sequence). This CDR3 contains 14 residues. Trimming took off 1 base at V and 2 bases at J, with 9 bases between the two ends.

The chain recombines TRBV20-1 with TRBJ2-7; TRBD2 is a possible D gene (5 bases). The CDR3 loop spans 15 amino acids. The germline V gene has CDR1 DFQATT and CDR2 SNEGSKA (reference sequence). V was clipped by 7 bases and J by 7 bases, with 26 bases between them. The CDR3 sequence is CSVPARDLPTWEQYF. The CDR3 DNA sequence: TGCAGTGTCCCGGCCCGGGATCTCCCTACGTGGGAGCAGTACTTC.

The chain recombines TRBV29-1 with TRBJ2-1; D remains unclear. Germline-derived CDR1 and CDR2 are SQVTM and ANQGSEA. V gave up 7 bases and J gave up 8 bases, with 9 bases separating them. The CDR3 has 10 amino acids. The CDR3 sequence is CSAWVDEQFF. The CDR3 DNA reads as TGCAGCGCCTGGGTGGATGAGCAGTTCTTC.

V and J are TRBV14 and TRBJ2-7; D call uncertain. V was cut by 1 base and J by 1 base, with 8 bases left in between. The CDR3 consists of 14 residues. Germline CDR1 and CDR2: SGHDN and FVKESK. CDR3 in DNA: TGTGCCAGCAGCCAAGGGCTGGGGTCCTACGAGCAGTACTTC. It specifies CASSQGLGSYEQYF.

The gene calls are TRBV20-1 and TRBJ2-3; 8 bases are a match to TRBD2. CDR1 and CDR2 from the germline V gene are DFQATT and SNEGSKA (reference sequence). This CDR3 comprises 13 residues. The ends lost 7 bases at V and 3 bases at J; junction bases unmatched: 6. The CDR3: CSVLGGGTDTQYF. CDR3 DNA sequence: TGCAGTGTCCTCGGGGGGGGGACAGATACGCAGTATTTT.